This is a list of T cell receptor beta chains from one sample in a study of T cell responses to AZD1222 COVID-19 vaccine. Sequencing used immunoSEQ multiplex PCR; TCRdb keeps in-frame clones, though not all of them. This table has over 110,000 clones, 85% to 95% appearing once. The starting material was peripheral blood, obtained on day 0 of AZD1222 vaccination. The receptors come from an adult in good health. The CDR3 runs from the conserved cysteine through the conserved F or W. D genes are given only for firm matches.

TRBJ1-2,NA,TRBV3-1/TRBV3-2,TGTGCCAGCAGCCAAGAAGCGGCCGGGGGCTTGAGTGGCTACACCTTC,CASSQEAAGGLSGYTF
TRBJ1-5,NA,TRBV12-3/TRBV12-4,TGTGCCAGCCGAGCGGGGAGCAATCAGCCCCAGCATTTT,CASRAGSNQPQHF
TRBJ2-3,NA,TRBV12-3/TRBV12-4,TGTGCCAGCAGACTCGACCGGGCTACGCAGTATTTT,CASRLDRATQYF
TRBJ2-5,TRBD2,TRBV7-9,TGTGCCAGCCGTTCTAGCGGCGCAGAGACCCAGTACTTC,CASRSSGAETQYF
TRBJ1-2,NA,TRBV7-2,TGTGCCAGCAGCTTAACAGCCCTTGGCTACACCTTC,CASSLTALGYTF
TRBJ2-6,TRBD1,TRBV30,TGTGCCTGGAGAGGACAGGGTGGGGCCAACGTCCTGACTTTC,CAWRGQGGANVLTF
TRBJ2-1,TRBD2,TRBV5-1,TGCGCCAGCAGCGGGTCACTAGCGGGTGCGGGGAATGAGCAGTTCTTC,CASSGSLAGAGNEQFF
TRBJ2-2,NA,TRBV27,TGTGCCAGCAGTTTAGGCACCGGGGAGCTGTTTTTT,CASSLGTGELFF
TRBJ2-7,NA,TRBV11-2,TGTGCCAGCAGCTCTAGACAGTCCCCCTACGAGCAGTACTTC,CASSSRQSPYEQYF
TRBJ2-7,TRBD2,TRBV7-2,TGTGCCAGCAGCTTAGCGCGTTCTAGCGGGGTTTCCTCCTCCTACGAGCAGTACTTC,CASSLARSSGVSSSYEQYF
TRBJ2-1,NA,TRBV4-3,TGCGCCAGCAGCCAAGATGCCTCGGGGAGGTCCTACAATGAGCAGTTCTTC,CASSQDASGRSYNEQFF
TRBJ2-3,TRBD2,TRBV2,TGTGCCAGCAGCCTGACTAGCGGGAGTGATACGCAGTATTTT,CASSLTSGSDTQYF
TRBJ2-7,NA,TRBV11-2,TGTGCCAGCAGCTCCCAAGCGTTTCATAGCGAGCAGTACTTC,CASSSQAFHSEQYF
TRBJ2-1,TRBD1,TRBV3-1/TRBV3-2,TGTGCCAGCAGCCGGGGGACAGGGCACAATGAGCAGTTCTTC,CASSRGTGHNEQFF
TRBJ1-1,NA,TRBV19,TGTGCCAGTAGTATTGACACGAACACTGAAGCTTTCTTT,CASSIDTNTEAFF
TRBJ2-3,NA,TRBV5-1,TGCGCCAGCAGGCAGACTTCTAGCACAGATACGCAGTATTTT,CASRQTSSTDTQYF
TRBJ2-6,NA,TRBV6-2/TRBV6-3,TGTGCCAGCAGTTACGGGCAGCTTACTGGGGCCAACGTCCTGACTTTC,CASSYGQLTGANVLTF
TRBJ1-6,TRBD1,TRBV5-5,TGTGCCAGCAGCTCCGACAGGGCGGATTCACCCCTCCACTTT,CASSSDRADSPLHF